Listed below are T cell receptor beta chains from one sample, sequenced in a study of CD8 T cells in ankylosing spondylitis. TCRdb ran MiXCR on the 5' RACE reads and lists one entry per CDR3 protein. The table records about 240,000 distinct CDR3 sequences, roughly 8.6% of them present only once. The specimen sequenced was blood, either unsorted or a sorted T cell fraction (not recorded which). The source of these receptors is a male donor with ankylosing spondylitis or in good health (not recorded which). Both conserved end residues are part of each CDR3. The order of the fields is clone size, V gene, J gene, CDR3 length, D gene, CDR3 protein, CDR3 DNA. D genes are given only for firm matches. Clone size is not always given. Where it is, it says once, few, many or a class for expanded clones.

.,TRBV3-1,TRBJ2-1,15,TRBD2,CASCRIAGGKNEQFF,TGTGCCAGCTGCCGAATAGCGGGGGGGAAAAATGAGCAGTTCTTC
many,TRBV5-4,TRBJ1-1,13,TRBD1,CASSPGTVTEAFF,TGTGCCAGCAGCCCTGGGACAGTCACTGAAGCTTTCTTT
.,TRBV30,TRBJ2-1,15,TRBD2,CAWSPGTSDLYQQFF,TGTGCCTGGTCCCCCGGGACTAGCGACCTATATCAGCAGTTCTTC
many,TRBV11-2,TRBJ2-7,15,.,CASSLDSRVLNEQYF,TGTGCCAGCAGCTTAGATAGCAGGGTGTTAAACGAGCAGTACTTC
many,TRBV10-3,TRBJ2-2,13,.,CAISEEPTGELFF,TGTGCCATCAGTGAGGAACCGACCGGGGAGCTGTTTTTT
few,TRBV7-2,TRBJ2-3,15,TRBD2,CASSLTSGGPDTQYF,TGTGCCAGCAGCTTAACCAGCGGGGGCCCAGATACGCAGTATTTT
many,TRBV6-2/TRBV6-3,TRBJ2-6,13,.,CASSPAGANVLTF,TGTGCCAGCTCCCCTGCTGGGGCCAACGTCCTGACTTTC
many,TRBV5-1,TRBJ2-3,14,.,CASSSGGLTDTQYF,TGCGCCAGCAGCTCCGGCGGCCTCACAGATACGCAGTATTTT
.,TRBV30,TRBJ2-1,12,.,CAWSQGRDEQFF,TGTGCCTGGAGTCAGGGGCGGGATGAGCAGTTCTTC
many,TRBV7-9,TRBJ1-1,12,.,CASGYGQTEAFF,TGTGCCAGCGGCTACGGACAGACTGAAGCTTTCTTT
many,TRBV9,TRBJ2-3,14,TRBD2,CASNSGGSTDTQYF,TGTGCCAGTAATAGCGGGGGTAGCACAGATACGCAGTATTTT
few,TRBV6-1,TRBJ1-6,16,TRBD1,CASSERETGVNSPLHF,TGTGCCAGCAGTGAACGGGAGACAGGGGTTAATTCACCCCTCCACTTT
few,TRBV20-1,TRBJ1-5,16,.,CSARDARSPSNQPQHF,TGCAGTGCTAGAGATGCACGATCCCCTAGCAATCAGCCCCAGCATTTT
many,TRBV18,TRBJ2-3,14,.,CASSPNPPTDTQYF,TGTGCCAGCTCACCAAACCCCCCCACAGATACGCAGTATTTT
.,TRBV30,TRBJ1-3,15,TRBD1,CAWSTGGTGGNTIYF,TGTGCCTGGAGTACAGGGGGCACAGGTGGAAACACCATATATTTT
many,TRBV12-3/TRBV12-4,TRBJ2-5,14,.,CASSLRGRQETQYF,TGTGCCAGCAGTTTGAGGGGCAGGCAAGAGACCCAGTACTTC
many,TRBV10-3,TRBJ2-1,12,.,CAISPASGFEFF,TGTGCCATCAGTCCTGCTTCAGGCTTCGAGTTCTTC
.,TRBV6-1,TRBJ2-7,11,.,CATGGRYEQYF,TGTGCCACCGGGGGGCGGTACGAGCAGTACTTC
many,TRBV5-1,TRBJ2-1,14,TRBD2,CASKSAAGGNEQFF,TGCGCCAGCAAGTCGGCGGCGGGAGGCAATGAGCAGTTCTTC
many,TRBV12-3/TRBV12-4,TRBJ1-3,13,.,CASSPISGNTIYF,TGTGCCAGCAGTCCCATCTCTGGAAACACCATATATTTT
few,TRBV20-1,TRBJ1-1,12,.,CSAQGLEIEAFF,TGCAGTGCTCAGGGGCTCGAGATTGAAGCTTTCTTT
.,TRBV14,TRBJ2-1,13,.,CASSQRGHEEQFF,TGTGCCAGCAGCCAACGGGGACACGAAGAGCAGTTCTTC
many,TRBV28,TRBJ1-1,13,.,CASSSGIGTEAFF,TGTGCCAGCAGCTCCGGGATCGGGACTGAAGCTTTCTTT
few,TRBV12-3/TRBV12-4,TRBJ2-1,16,TRBD2,CASSLRLAVNYNEQFF,TGTGCCAGCAGTTTACGACTAGCGGTTAACTACAATGAGCAGTTCTTC
.,TRBV4-3,TRBJ1-4,14,TRBD1,CASSPIDRAEKLFF,TGCGCCAGCAGCCCGATTGACAGGGCAGAAAAACTGTTTTTT
many,TRBV20-1,TRBJ2-1,16,.,CSAGRGGRGIYNEQFF,TGCAGTGCTGGCCGAGGGGGGCGGGGGATCTACAATGAGCAGTTCTTC
few,TRBV20-1,TRBJ1-1,13,.,CSAVAETNTEAFF,TGCAGTGCAGTGGCGGAGACTAACACTGAAGCTTTCTTT
.,TRBV5-1,TRBJ1-1,15,.,CASSFSEQWNTEAFF,TGCGCCAGCAGCTTCAGTGAACAGTGGAACACTGAAGCTTTCTTT
many,TRBV21-1,TRBJ2-1,15,.,CASSRGEGPYNEQFF,TGTGCCAGCAGCAGGGGCGAGGGTCCCTACAATGAGCAGTTCTTC
.,TRBV18,TRBJ2-7,15,TRBD1,CASSPGQDVTYEQYF,TGTGCCAGCTCCCCAGGACAGGACGTAACCTACGAGCAGTACTTC
many,TRBV20-1,TRBJ1-1,13,.,CSARAPQGTEAFF,TGCAGTGCTAGAGCTCCTCAGGGAACTGAAGCTTTCTTT
many,TRBV12-3/TRBV12-4,TRBJ2-7,15,.,CASSPRTVSSYEQYF,TGTGCCAGCAGCCCAAGGACAGTTAGCTCCTACGAGCAGTACTTC
.,TRBV19,TRBJ2-7,12,.,CATRDNSYEQYF,TGTGCCACGCGGGACAACTCCTACGAGCAGTACTTC
many,TRBV29-1,TRBJ2-5,13,.,CSVARDFQETQYF,TGCAGCGTCGCCAGGGACTTTCAAGAGACCCAGTACTTC
many,TRBV7-3,TRBJ1-3,16,.,CASSQVGGPSGNTIYF,TGTGCCAGCAGCCAAGTCGGAGGTCCCTCTGGAAACACCATATATTTT
many,TRBV5-1,TRBJ1-2,12,.,CASSRTADGYTF,TGCGCCAGCAGCCGGACCGCAGATGGCTACACCTTC
.,TRBV7-9,TRBJ1-2,14,TRBD1,CASTRDRDNYGYTF,TGTGCCAGCACCAGGGACAGAGATAACTATGGCTACACCTTC